A single TCR beta chain is shown here with its context. The target of this receptor is not known. One base away there is no much larger clone; base qualities are not given. The method behind the library was the immunoSEQ multiplex PCR assay. The table was pulled from immuneACCESS by TCRdb, which kept in-frame rearrangements only. Such tables lose some clones; where checked, under half of the loss comes from unresolved V genes, and the rest has no known cause. The sample yields roughly 52,000 clones; around 95% were counted once. Jointly, the top ten make up around 1.9% of the sample. This sample was included in a study of control samples from healthy donors and cancer patients (TCRdb year 2020). The germline V gene specifies MDHEN as CDR1 and SYDVKM as CDR2. The trim is 3 bases for V and 4 bases for J, with a gap of 8 bases between the germline ends. Its CDR3 holds 13 amino acids, cysteine through phenylalanine. The entry retains the CDR3 DNA only, 39 bases that are in frame from base 1.

The receptor was isolated from a woman in her twenties or thirties in good health. The rearranged chain carries TRBV28 and TRBJ2-3; the D region is possibly TRBD1 or TRBD2, each matching across 6 bases. The sequenced sample consisted of blood. The CDR3 corresponds to CASSFGGPDTQYF. Here is the DNA: TGTGCCAGCAGTTTCGGGGGCCCAGATACGCAGTATTTT.